These T cell receptor beta chains were read from a single sample in a study of shared clonotypes between healthy human individuals. TCRdb keeps only in-frame clones here, not all; method: immunoSEQ multiplex PCR. Counted here are approximately 2,300,000 clones, 80% to 95% occurring once; the ten biggest clones make up approximately 0.4%. Sequencing was carried out using naive CD4+ T cells from PBMCs. The receptor set was obtained from a man aged 18 to 35 in good health. Some clones in this sample may be carry-over from other donors' samples. CDR3s include the opening cysteine and the closing phenylalanine or tryptophan. A D gene is named only where the DNA matches it firmly.

CDR3aa: CASTPRDWADTQYF
CDR3nt: TGTGCCAGCACCCCCCGCGATTGGGCAGATACGCAGTATTTT
v_gene: TRBV11-2
j_gene: TRBJ2-3
d_gene: .

CDR3aa: CASYPGSSYNEQFF
CDR3nt: TGTGCCAGCTATCCAGGGAGCTCCTACAATGAGCAGTTCTTC
v_gene: TRBV28
j_gene: TRBJ2-1
d_gene: .

CDR3aa: CATGTSGSTDTQYF
CDR3nt: TGTGCCACTGGGACTAGCGGCAGCACAGATACGCAGTATTTT
v_gene: TRBV2
j_gene: TRBJ2-3
d_gene: TRBD2

CDR3aa: CAIRRDPYNEQFF
CDR3nt: TGTGCCATCCGACGAGACCCCTACAATGAGCAGTTCTTC
v_gene: TRBV10-3
j_gene: TRBJ2-1
d_gene: .

CDR3aa: CASSLVTLRDRGPYEQYF
CDR3nt: TGTGCCAGCAGCTTAGTGACCCTCCGGGACAGGGGGCCCTACGAGCAGTACTTC
v_gene: TRBV7-9
j_gene: TRBJ2-7
d_gene: TRBD1

CDR3aa: CAWSLVTIEQYF
CDR3nt: TGTGCCTGGAGTTTGGTTACCATCGAGCAGTACTTC
v_gene: TRBV30
j_gene: TRBJ2-7
d_gene: .

CDR3aa: CASSPLAGDESSYNEQFF
CDR3nt: TGTGCCAGCAGCCCACTAGCGGGAGACGAAAGCTCCTACAATGAGCAGTTCTTC
v_gene: TRBV5-6
j_gene: TRBJ2-1
d_gene: TRBD2

CDR3aa: CASSVAGGVSTDTQYF
CDR3nt: TGTGCCAGTAGTGTTGCTGGGGGGGTAAGCACAGATACGCAGTATTTT
v_gene: TRBV19
j_gene: TRBJ2-3
d_gene: TRBD2

CDR3aa: CASSLRGRDYGYTF
CDR3nt: TGTGCCAGCAGTTTAAGGGGACGAGACTATGGCTACACCTTC
v_gene: TRBV28
j_gene: TRBJ1-2
d_gene: .

CDR3aa: CSVPRLAASSYNEQFF
CDR3nt: TGCAGCGTTCCCCGACTAGCGGCGAGCTCCTACAATGAGCAGTTCTTC
v_gene: TRBV29-1
j_gene: TRBJ2-1
d_gene: TRBD2

CDR3aa: CASSPGLARGGDTQYF
CDR3nt: TGTGCCAGCAGCCCGGGACTAGCGCGAGGGGGAGATACGCAGTATTTT
v_gene: TRBV9
j_gene: TRBJ2-3
d_gene: TRBD2

CDR3aa: CASSLGLGGSTTQFF
CDR3nt: TGTGCCAGCAGCTTAGGTCTGGGAGGCTCCACTACCCAGTTTTTT
v_gene: TRBV7-2
j_gene: TRBJ2-2
d_gene: .

CDR3aa: CARGGAAEAFF
CDR3nt: TGTGCCCGCGGGGGGGCAGCGGAGGCTTTCTTT
v_gene: TRBV2
j_gene: TRBJ1-1
d_gene: .

CDR3aa: CASSTPGHMTEATEAFF
CDR3nt: TGTGCCAGCAGCACACCGGGACATATGACGGAGGCCACTGAAGCTTTCTTT
v_gene: TRBV28
j_gene: TRBJ1-1
d_gene: .

CDR3aa: CASSYGPRRAKNIQYF
CDR3nt: TGTGCCAGCAGCTACGGACCGAGAAGAGCCAAAAACATTCAGTACTTC
v_gene: TRBV5-4
j_gene: TRBJ2-4
d_gene: .

CDR3aa: CASSLEGVGNQPQHF
CDR3nt: TGTGCCAGCAGCTTGGAGGGAGTTGGCAATCAGCCCCAGCATTTT
v_gene: TRBV9
j_gene: TRBJ1-5
d_gene: .

CDR3aa: CASTLDRGYTEAFF
CDR3nt: TGTGCCAGCACTTTGGACAGGGGTTACACTGAAGCTTTCTTT
v_gene: TRBV2
j_gene: TRBJ1-1
d_gene: TRBD1